The T cell receptor (beta chain) described here comes from a study of Graves' ophthalmopathy and Graves' hyperthyroidism. The authors amplified TCR beta CDR3 regions from RNA transcripts. RT-PCR was first run with HTBI primers, then multiplex PCR in a second round. One entry per CDR3 protein, called by TCRdb with MiXCR from the multiplex PCR reads. This sample has around 1.1 million distinct CDR3 sequences, with about 36% found just once. The CDR3 has 12 amino acids. The germline V gene has CDR1 SGHTA and CDR2 FQGNSA. V trimming: 4 bases; J trimming: 6 bases; junction bases outside the gene matches: 3. This clonotype was picked up a small number of times. No donor had other autoimmune disease, uncontrolled infection, pregnancy or lactation. The diagnostic workup employed clinical symptoms, serum thyroxine, TRAb, thyroid ultrasound and orbital computed tomography.

What was sequenced was peripheral blood or thyroid tissue (not recorded which). The rearrangement uses TRBV7-2 and TRBJ2-7, with TRBD1 matching 7 bases. The TCR was taken from an adult man with Graves' hyperthyroidism. The CDR3 reads CASSWDRLEQYF. The DNA of the CDR3 is TGTGCCAGCAGCTGGGACAGACTCGAGCAGTACTTC.